The T cell receptor beta chain under discussion was sequenced for a study of Tregs in tolerant kidney transplant recipients. Overall study: The nonmyeloablative bone marrow transplants came from related graft donors, with transient mixed chimerism. Overall study findings and caveats: Tregs expanded with activated donor B cells seemed most donor-specific. Donor-specific Treg expansion exceeded global Treg expansion in tolerant patients, suggesting antigen drive. Findings come from small patient numbers and require larger validation.

Sequencing was performed with immunoSEQ multiplex PCR; in TCRdb, only in-frame clones are kept and a portion is missing. This listing includes about 48,000 clones. Germline loops: CDR1 LNHDA, CDR2 SQIVND (reference sequence). The CDR3 sequence is 13 residues long. About this clone itself: The antigen remains unidentified. Read coverage stops 3 residues before the CDR3 terminus; the germline J gene supplies the remainder.

The sequences come from CD4+ T cells from blood, collected before the transplant. V gene TRBV19 combines with J gene TRBJ1-1; the match to TRBD1 covers 8 bases. The sequence came from a human donor who received a combined kidney and bone marrow transplant. The part of the CDR3 DNA that was read is TGTGCCAGTAGTCCCCGGACAGGGCTGGAA. Protein product: CASSPRTGLE. The full CDR3 protein reads CASSPRTGLEAFF.